The 5 T cell receptor beta chains below were found in one sample sequenced in a study of cytomegalovirus exposure and HLA in healthy donors. This PCR relied on a set of 60 Vbeta primers and 13 Jbeta primers. Profiling relied on immunoSEQ multiplex PCR, and the TCRdb table lists in-frame clones only, not all of them. This table has approximately 150,000 clones, around two thirds appearing once. Sequenced: PBMCs. The receptors here all came from a woman aged 18-29 years in good health and CMV-seronegative.

The V gene is TRBV27, the J gene TRBJ2-1; 8 positions agree with TRBD2. The CDR3 spans 18 residues. Germline V gene lookup returns CDR1 MNHEY and CDR2 SMNVEV (reference sequence). V gave up 1 base and J gave up 2 bases; unmatched junction bases: 10. CDR3 amino acids: CASSLFSPGTSAYNEQFF. CDR3 nucleotide sequence: TGTGCCAGCAGTTTATTCTCCCCCGGGACTAGTGCCTACAATGAGCAGTTCTTC.

This clone was detected only once. V gene TRBV19 combines with J gene TRBJ2-3, with 7 bases matching TRBD2. The CDR3 contains 16 residues. From germline, CDR1 is LNHDA and CDR2 SQIVND (reference sequence). V was pared by 3 bases and J by 0 bases, with 6 bases of the junction left unmatched. The CDR3 loop reads CASSIATSTSTDTQYF. In DNA form, the CDR3 reads TGTGCCAGTAGTATCGCGACTAGCACTAGCACAGATACGCAGTATTTT.

The CDR3 loop is CAISEELNTEAFF. In DNA form, the CDR3 reads TGTGCCATCAGTGAGGAGCTGAACACTGAAGCTTTCTTT. The chain couples TRBV10-3 to TRBJ1-1; D gene uncertain. CDR3 length: 13 residues. V lost 2 bases to trimming and J lost 0 bases, with 4 bases between them. CDR1 is ENHRY, CDR2 SYGVKD, per germline.

The gene calls are TRBV7-8 and TRBJ2-1, with 7 bases lining up with TRBD2. J lost 0 bases, V lost 5 bases, and 10 bases had no gene match. Germline CDR1 SGHVS, CDR2 FQNEAQ. The CDR3 contains 17 residues. CDR3 protein: CASSPLGGTLSYNEQFF. Here the CDR3 DNA reads TGTGCCAGCAGCCCCCTCGGGGGGACCCTCTCCTACAATGAGCAGTTCTTC. The whole variable domain, remainder taken from reference TRBV7-8 and TRBJ2-1, is GAGVSQSPRYKVAKRGQDVALRCDPISGHVSLFWYQQALGQGPEFLTYFQNEAQLDKSGLPSDRFFAERPEGSVSTLKIQRTQQEDSAVYLCASSPLGGTLSYNEQFFGPGTRLTVL.

The rearrangement uses TRBV5-5 and TRBJ2-2; a weak D match, TRBD2 (5 bases). There are 17 residues in the CDR3. CDR1 and CDR2 (germline): SGHKS, YYEKEE (reference sequence). Deletions cut 1 base from V and 0 bases from J, with 13 bases between. The CDR3 DNA reads TGTGCCAGCAGCTTGAAAAGGGAGTCCACGAACACCGGGGAGCTGTTTTTT. Its translation: CASSLKRESTNTGELFF. Using reference TRBV5-5 and TRBJ2-2 for the parts outside the CDR3, the full variable domain is DAGVTQSPTHLIKTRGQQVTLRCSPISGHKSVSWYQQVLGQGPQFIFQYYEKEERGRGNFPDRFSARQFPNYSSELNVNALLLGDSALYLCASSLKRESTNTGELFFGEGSRLTVL.